Sequencing of this T cell receptor beta chain was carried out in a study of patients and donors after allogeneic stem cell transplantation. Germline V gene lookup returns CDR1 SGHKS and CDR2 YYEKEE (reference sequence). This CDR3 is built from 14 residues. Trimming removed 4 bases from V and 4 bases from J; junction bases left unmatched: 1. Each CDR3 protein gets one entry after TCRdb re-called the RT-PCR reads with MiXCR. The sample includes some 2,500 distinct CDR3 sequences, 7.9% seen only once; the top ten take around 30%. This clonotype was detected a few times. The TCR comes from a human donor who was either an allogeneic HSCT recipient or a stem cell or donor lymphocyte infusion donor (not recorded which). It is not recorded whose cells these are; they may come from a transplant donor. The chain links TRBV5-5 to TRBJ2-1; 11 nucleotides align to TRBD2. The sequencing input was blood, either unsorted or a sorted T cell fraction (not recorded which). The CDR3 region has the DNA TGTGCCAGCAGCGTAGCGGGAGGGTACAATGAGCAGTTCTTC. The encoded protein is CASSVAGGYNEQFF.